A single sample is the source of the 30 T cell receptor beta chains below, sequenced in a study of regulatory T cells in long-lasting Graves disease. iRepertoire HTBI primers and Arm-PCR of CDR3 regions built TCR beta libraries. From the multiplex PCR reads, TCRdb called clonotypes with MiXCR, one entry per CDR3 protein. This table holds 400,000 to 500,000 distinct CDR3 sequences, about 16% found once. The time point is: newly diagnosed GD, antithyroid drugs for less than 3 months. Preparation of the TCR library used RNA extracted from PBMCs. The sample was also linked to a second study, of T cells in Graves' hyperthyroidism and ophthalmopathy.

The sample was peripheral blood mononuclear cells (PBMCs), taken at new diagnosis, from a patient treated with antithyroid drugs. The receptors shown here come from a woman under 30 with Graves disease.

The gene calls are TRBV30 and TRBJ2-1; 8 bases align to TRBD2. V lost 4 bases, J lost 4 bases, and 12 bases stayed unmatched. Per the germline V gene, CDR1 is GTSNPN and CDR2 is SVGIG (reference sequence). The CDR3 length is 16 residues. CDR3 DNA: TGTGCCTGGACCCTCCTGAAAACTAGCGGTTACAATGAGCAGTTCTTC. Translation gives CAWTLLKTSGYNEQFF.

This clonotype was picked up a small number of times. The V gene is TRBV5-4, the J gene TRBJ2-3; D is ambiguous. The CDR3 contains 15 residues. The germline V and J ends were trimmed by 4 bases and 3 bases, with 15 bases remaining between them. Germline CDR1 reads SGHNT; CDR2 reads YYREEE (reference sequence). CDR3 nucleotide sequence: TGTGCCAGCAGCCGCCTCCTTACTGCGACAGATACGCAGTATTTT. Translated, it gives CASSRLLTATDTQYF.

This clonotype was counted a few times. At one of its ends the junction is not consistent with the germline gene, which may arise from a read error. The chain carries TRBV5-1 and TRBJ2-7; 8 bases fit TRBD1. Per the germline V gene, CDR1 is SGHRS and CDR2 is YFSETQ. CDR3 size: 15 residues. The CDR3 spells CASSPGQGFSYEQYF. In nucleotides, the CDR3 is TGTGCCAGCAGCCCCGGACAGGGTTTCTCCTACGAGCAGTACTTC.

This clonotype was seen ten or more times. This rearrangement joins TRBV20-1 to TRBJ2-3; a possible D gene is TRBD2 (7 bases). The CDR3 spans 15 residues. CDR1 is DFQATT, CDR2 SNEGSKA, per germline (reference sequence). Deletions cut 6 bases from V and 1 base from J, with 17 bases between. CDR3 amino acids: CSASPRGARTDTQYF. CDR3 bases: TGCAGTGCCTCTCCCCGGGGGGCGCGCACAGATACGCAGTATTTT.

This clonotype was counted at least ten times. At one of its ends the junction is not consistent with the germline gene, which may arise from a read error. The chain recombines TRBV28 with TRBJ2-1, with TRBD2 matching over 12 bases. The germline CDR1 and CDR2 sequences are MDHEN and SYDVKM. CDR3 length: 15 amino acids. Here the CDR3 reads CAGSLMTSGSYEQFF. Here the CDR3 DNA reads TGTGCCGGCAGTTTAATGACTAGCGGGAGCTATGAGCAGTTCTTC.

This clonotype was counted many times. This sequence joins TRBV5-1 and TRBJ2-3, with 9 bases matching TRBD2. With 0 bases clipped from V and 2 bases from J, the junction kept 4 bases outside the gene matches. Germline lookup yields CDR1 SGHRS and CDR2 YFSETQ. The CDR3 is 16 amino acids. The CDR3 DNA follows: TGCGCCAGCAGCTTGGGACTAGCGGCACCCACAGATACGCAGTATTTT. It codes for CASSLGLAAPTDTQYF. Filled out from reference TRBV5-1 and TRBJ2-3, the complete variable domain reads KAGVTQTPRYLIKTRGQQVTLSCSPISGHRSVSWYQQTPGQGLQFLFEYFSETQRNKGNFPGRFSGRQFSNSRSEMNVSTLELGDSALYLCASSLGLAAPTDTQYFGPGTRLTVL.

This clonotype has only a few counts. The chain is built from TRBV19 and TRBJ1-1; D is perhaps TRBD1 (5 bases). The CDR3 sequence is 16 residues long. The germline CDR1 and CDR2 sequences are LNHDA and SQIVND (reference sequence). Trimming removed 2 bases from V and 8 bases from J, with 21 bases in between. The DNA for the CDR3 is TGTGCCAGTAGTATAATCGCAGGGTTTGAGGGCACCGAAGCTTTCTTT. As protein: CASSIIAGFEGTEAFF.

This clonotype was seen only a few times. This chain connects TRBV28 to TRBJ2-5; 7 nucleotides agree with TRBD2. This CDR3 is 15 amino acids long. Germline V lookup: CDR1 MDHEN, CDR2 SYDVKM. The J segment lost 3 bases and the V segment lost 1 base, leaving 5 bases of the junction unmatched. The CDR3 nucleotides are TGTGCCAGCAGTTTATTTGCGGGAGTTGAAGAGACCCAGTACTTC. Protein: CASSLFAGVEETQYF.

In this sample, this clonotype turned up a few times. The rearrangement joins TRBV24-1 to TRBJ2-2; tentatively, D is TRBD1 (6 bases). Germline loops: CDR1 KGHDR, CDR2 SFDVKD. The CDR3 is made up of 16 amino acids. V was pared by 3 bases and J by 7 bases, with 17 bases between. This CDR3 is CATSDVPPDSSGELFF. In DNA form, the CDR3 reads TGTGCCACCAGTGATGTCCCCCCGGACAGTAGCGGGGAGCTGTTTTTT.

This clonotype has a count of ten or more. The V call is TRBV12-3 or TRBV12-4, the J call TRBJ2-3, with TRBD1 matching over 9 bases. The ends lost 6 bases at V and 0 bases at J; junction bases unmatched: 4. This CDR3 has 15 residues. Here the CDR3 DNA reads TGTGCCAGCAGGGGGACAGGGCATAGCACAGATACGCAGTATTTT. Translation gives CASRGTGHSTDTQYF.

Ten or more counts support this clonotype. The V gene is TRBV12-3 or TRBV12-4, the J gene TRBJ2-1; 11 bases are shared with TRBD2. The CDR3 consists of 17 residues. The junction had 12 bases not matched to a gene; V was cut back by 5 bases and J by 6 bases. CDR3 sequence (DNA): TGTGCCAGCAGTCCCAATAGGGGTGGACTAGCGGGCAATGAGCAGTTCTTC. Protein product: CASSPNRGGLAGNEQFF.

J is TRBJ2-2 and V is TRBV5-4; TRBD2 matches at 9 bases. There are 17 residues in the CDR3. CDR1 is SGHNT, CDR2 YYREEE, per germline (reference sequence). Losses at the gene ends were 0 bases for V and 4 bases for J; bases not matched to a gene: 7. The CDR3 loop is CASSLVASGTGTGELFF. The CDR3 nucleotides read TGTGCCAGCAGCTTGGTGGCTAGCGGGACGGGCACCGGGGAGCTGTTTTTT.

This clonotype was recorded many times. V gene TRBV28 combines with J gene TRBJ2-1, with unresolved D. The V end was cut by 2 bases, the J end by 0 bases, with 14 bases between. There are 17 residues in the CDR3. Per the germline V gene, CDR1 is MDHEN and CDR2 is SYDVKM. Written as DNA, the CDR3 is TGTGCCAGCAGTTTAAGTTCGCGTAAGAGCTCCTACAATGAGCAGTTCTTC. Residues: CASSLSSRKSSYNEQFF.

This clonotype was detected a few times. The gene calls are TRBV3-1 and TRBJ2-1; weak D call: TRBD2 (5 bases). Germline lookup yields CDR1 LGHDT and CDR2 YNNKEL (reference sequence). Trimming pared 1 base from V and 8 bases from J, leaving 15 bases between. There are 15 residues in the CDR3. The CDR3 nucleotides read TGTGCCAGCAGCCAAGCAGCCTTCGGGATCGATGAGCAGTTCTTC. It yields the protein CASSQAAFGIDEQFF.

This clonotype was recorded many times. The gene calls are TRBV11-2 and TRBJ1-2; D unclear. The CDR3 loop spans 12 amino acids. Deletions cut 5 bases from V and 8 bases from J, with 12 bases between. Germline V CDR1 and CDR2: SGHAT, FQNNGV. The CDR3 reads CASSPPPGGYTF. As DNA, the CDR3 is TGTGCCAGCAGCCCTCCCCCCGGGGGCTACACCTTC.

This clonotype was seen at least ten times. The chain has TRBV24-1 and TRBJ2-1, with 11 bases that match TRBD1. V was clipped by 4 bases and J by 7 bases; unmatched bases: 8. The CDR3 runs 16 residues. Germline CDR1 and CDR2: KGHDR and SFDVKD. In DNA, the CDR3 is TGTGCCACCAGTGAGGATGGACAGGGGGCAGGTAATGAGCAGTTCTTC. It translates to CATSEDGQGAGNEQFF.

This clonotype came up many times. This CDR3 reads CASSVDHQETQYF. CDR3 in DNA: TGTGCCAGCAGTGTGGACCACCAAGAGACCCAGTACTTC. The chain couples TRBV2 to TRBJ2-5, with D uncertain. Germline CDR1 and CDR2: SNHLY and FYNNEI. Trimming took 4 bases from V and 0 from J, leaving 6 bases between them. This CDR3 has 13 amino acids.

Comment on this clonotype: Germline and junction disagree at one end, which may indicate a read error. The chain employs TRBV5-5 and TRBJ2-7; tentative D call: TRBD1 (6 bases). Germline-derived CDR1 and CDR2 are SGHKS and YYEKEE (reference sequence). This CDR3 has 14 residues. The CDR3: CAGSSRDNSYEQYF. The CDR3 nucleotides read TGTGCCGGCAGCTCCCGGGACAACTCCTACGAGCAGTACTTC.

About this clonotype itself: A read error may be the cause here, since a much bigger clone is one base away. Given the absence of the conserved phenylalanine or tryptophan at the CDR3 end, a read error is likely. The chain joins TRBV28 to TRBJ2-3; possible D gene TRBD2, 6 bases. V lost 6 bases to trimming and J lost 6 bases, with 10 bases between them. The CDR3 is made up of 12 amino acids. CDR1 is MDHEN, CDR2 SYDVKM, per germline. Here the CDR3 reads CASRWGLDTQYL. The CDR3 nucleotides read TGTGCCAGCAGATGGGGACTGGATACGCAGTATCTT.

In its sample, this clonotype was seen a few times. This chain links TRBV6-1 with TRBJ1-1; no clear D. Trimming shortened V by 6 bases and J by 2 bases, and 13 bases separated the two germline ends. The CDR3 length is 14 residues. CDR1 MNHNS and CDR2 SASEGT come from the germline V gene. CDR3 region: CASSLRRGNTEAFF. The CDR3 DNA sequence: TGTGCCAGCAGCCTCCGACGTGGAAACACTGAAGCTTTCTTT.

This chain connects TRBV2 to TRBJ2-7; TRBD1 matches at 7 bases. The CDR3 consists of 13 residues. Germline CDR1 and CDR2: SNHLY and FYNNEI. The junction had 3 bases not matched to a gene; V was cut back by 7 bases and J by 0 bases. This chain's CDR3 is CASKRTGSYEQYF. CDR3 coding DNA: TGTGCCAGCAAAAGGACAGGCTCCTACGAGCAGTACTTC.

This clonotype showed up many times. This chain joins TRBV10-1 and TRBJ2-1, with 8 bases that match TRBD1. CDR1 WNHNN and CDR2 SYGVQD come from the germline V gene (reference sequence). Trimming cost V 6 bases and J 4 bases; bases outside gene matches: 11. This CDR3 has 16 residues. CDR3 nucleotides: TGCGCCAGCAGCCCCGGACAGGGCGGATTGTACAATGAGCAGTTCTTC. Its translation is CASSPGQGGLYNEQFF.

This clonotype was counted many times. This chain joins TRBV30 and TRBJ2-3, with 7 bases lining up with TRBD1. CDR1 is GTSNPN, CDR2 SVGIG, per germline (reference sequence). This CDR3 has 14 amino acids. Trimming took 2 bases from V and 0 from J; bases not matched to a gene: 2. The chain's CDR3 is CAWSQQGSTDTQYF. CDR3 in DNA: TGTGCCTGGAGTCAACAGGGGAGCACAGATACGCAGTATTTT. The full variable domain, its missing parts supplied by reference TRBV30 and TRBJ2-3, is SQTIHQWPATLVQPVGSPLSLECTVEGTSNPNLYWYRQAAGRGLQLLFYSVGIGQISSEVPQNLSASRPQDRQFILSSKKLLLSDSGFYLCAWSQQGSTDTQYFGPGTRLTVL.

The V gene is TRBV15, the J gene TRBJ1-2; 8 bases match TRBD1. The germline CDR1 and CDR2 sequences are LNHNV and YYDKDF (reference sequence). V gave up 6 bases and J gave up 7 bases; unmatched junction bases: 7. The CDR3 runs to 13 residues. For the CDR3, the DNA is TGTGCCACCAGTACACAGGGGGAGAGTGGCTACACCTTC. This gives the protein CATSTQGESGYTF.

V is TRBV6-9 and J is TRBJ1-3; the D is unclear. CDR1 and CDR2 from the germline V gene are MNHGY and SVAAGI. V lost 3 bases, J lost 1 base, and 7 bases lay in between. The CDR3 runs to 14 residues. The DNA of the CDR3 is TGTGCCAGCAGTTACTCCTTGTCTGGAAACACCATATATTTT. Protein product: CASSYSLSGNTIYF.

This clonotype was counted at least ten times. The rearrangement uses TRBV7-9 and TRBJ2-7; 11 nucleotides match TRBD2. In germline, CDR1 is SEHNR, CDR2 FQNEAQ (reference sequence). V lost 5 bases and J lost 2; bases outside the gene matches: 5. This CDR3 has 15 residues. CDR3: CASSPVSGRAYEQYF. The CDR3 DNA reads TGTGCCAGCAGCCCTGTTAGCGGGAGGGCCTACGAGCAGTACTTC.

The chain combines TRBV29-1 with TRBJ2-7; a weak D match, TRBD2 (6 bases). Germline V gene data show CDR1 as SQVTM and CDR2 as ANQGSEA. CDR3 size: 11 residues. V shed 5 bases and J shed 7 bases, with 12 bases lying between them. The CDR3: CSVRDRGEQYF. The DNA of the CDR3 is TGCAGCGTTCGGGACCGGGGGGAGCAGTACTTC.

The J gene is TRBJ2-1, the V gene TRBV6-5, with 14 bases that match TRBD2. CDR1 is MNHEY, CDR2 SVGAGI, per germline. The trim removed 1 base at V and 0 bases at J, leaving 5 bases unmatched. The CDR3 consists of 19 residues. In nucleotides, the CDR3 is TGTGCCAGCAGTTACTTCCTGACTAGCGGGAGGGGCTCCTACAATGAGCAGTTCTTC. Translated, it gives CASSYFLTSGRGSYNEQFF.

This clonotype was counted ten times or more. The chain is built from TRBV28 and TRBJ1-5, with D tentatively TRBD1 (5 bases). The germline gives CDR1 MDHEN, CDR2 SYDVKM. The CDR3 has 15 residues. V lost 6 bases and J 4 bases, leaving 16 bases between the germline ends. The CDR3 loop reads CASSGPGHRNQPQHF. In DNA form, the CDR3 reads TGTGCCAGCAGCGGCCCAGGACATAGGAATCAGCCCCAGCATTTT.

Concerning this clonotype itself: It is likely a read error: a sequence one base away is far more abundant. The chain recombines TRBV7-8 with TRBJ1-5; 7 bases fit TRBD1. The V gene's germline CDR1 is SGHVS and CDR2 FQNEAQ. CDR3 length: 16 residues. The CDR3 DNA is TGTGCCAGCAGCTTGTTCTCGGGACAGAGCAGTCAGCCCCAGCATTTT. Residues: CASSLFSGQSSQPQHF.